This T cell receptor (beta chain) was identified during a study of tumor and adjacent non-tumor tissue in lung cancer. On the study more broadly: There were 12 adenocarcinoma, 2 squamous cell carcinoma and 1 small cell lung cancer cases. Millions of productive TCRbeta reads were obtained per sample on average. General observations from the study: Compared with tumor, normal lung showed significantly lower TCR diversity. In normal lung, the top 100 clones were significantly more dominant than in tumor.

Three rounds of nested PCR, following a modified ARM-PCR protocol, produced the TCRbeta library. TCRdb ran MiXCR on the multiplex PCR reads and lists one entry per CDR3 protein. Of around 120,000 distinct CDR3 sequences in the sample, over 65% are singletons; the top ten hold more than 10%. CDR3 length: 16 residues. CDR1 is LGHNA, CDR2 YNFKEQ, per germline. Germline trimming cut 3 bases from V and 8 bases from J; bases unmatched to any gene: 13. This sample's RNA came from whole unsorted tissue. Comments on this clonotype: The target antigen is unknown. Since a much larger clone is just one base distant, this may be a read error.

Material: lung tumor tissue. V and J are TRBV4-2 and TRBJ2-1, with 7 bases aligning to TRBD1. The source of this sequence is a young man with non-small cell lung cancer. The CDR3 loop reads CASSHVPGTVFHEQFF. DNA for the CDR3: TGTGCCAGCAGCCATGTTCCCGGGACAGTGTTCCATGAGCAGTTCTTC.